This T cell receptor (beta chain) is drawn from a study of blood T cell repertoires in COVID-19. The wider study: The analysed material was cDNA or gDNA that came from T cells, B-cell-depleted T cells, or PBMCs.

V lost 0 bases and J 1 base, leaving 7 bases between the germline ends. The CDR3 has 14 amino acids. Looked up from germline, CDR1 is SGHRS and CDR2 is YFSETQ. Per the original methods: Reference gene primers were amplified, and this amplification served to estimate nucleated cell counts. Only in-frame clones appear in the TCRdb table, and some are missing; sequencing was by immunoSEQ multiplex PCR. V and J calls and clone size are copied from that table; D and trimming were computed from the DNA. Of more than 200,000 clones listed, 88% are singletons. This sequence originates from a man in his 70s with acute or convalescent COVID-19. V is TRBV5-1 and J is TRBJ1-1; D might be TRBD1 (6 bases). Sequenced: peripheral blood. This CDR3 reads CASSLGGGNTEAFF. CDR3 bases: TGCGCCAGCAGCTTGGGAGGGGGGAACACTGAAGCTTTCTTT.